The 19 T cell receptor beta chains presented below share a single source sample, sequenced in a study of blood T cell repertoires in COVID-19 (dated by TCRdb to 2020 to 2021). Library preparation used the immunoSEQ multiplex PCR assay. TCRdb provides this immuneACCESS table in a form limited to in-frame rearrangements. Some clones are lacking; in checked studies, under half of them reflect an unresolved V gene, and why the rest are absent is not known. This sample holds 250,000 or so clones; about 80% were observed only once. The top ten clones comprise around 1.8% of the sample. Input material: peripheral blood. Receptors were obtained from a woman older than 75 with acute or convalescent COVID-19.

The gene calls are TRBV7-8 and TRBJ1-1; no reliable D call. In germline, CDR1 is SGHVS, CDR2 FQNEAQ. CDR3 length: 15 residues. Trimming shortened V by 6 bases and J by 6 bases, and 20 bases separated the two germline ends. The DNA of the CDR3 is TGTGCCAGCAGTCAAGAGGGCCTGAGATCCGCTGAAGCTTTCTTT. It translates to CASSQEGLRSAEAFF.

The chain has TRBV7-9 and TRBJ1-2; D ambiguous. Trimming took 3 bases from V and 5 from J, leaving 10 bases between them. The CDR3 runs to 13 residues. The germline V gene has CDR1 SEHNR and CDR2 FQNEAQ (reference sequence). CDR3 sequence (DNA): TGTGCCAGCAGCTTGCAAGCACAGTATGGCTACACCTTC. Its translation: CASSLQAQYGYTF.

The CDR3 DNA follows: TGTGCCATCAGTGGATCAGGGGCGGCTCAGCCCCAGCATTTT. Its translation is CAISGSGAAQPQHF. The J gene is TRBJ1-5, the V gene TRBV10-3; D may be TRBD1 (6 bases). V gave up 4 bases and J gave up 6 bases, with 13 bases separating them. CDR1 is ENHRY, CDR2 SYGVKD, per germline. The CDR3 is made up of 14 amino acids.

The chain has TRBV7-9 and TRBJ2-7, with 12 bases that match TRBD2. The CDR3 length is 16 residues. Losses at the gene ends were 1 base for V and 2 bases for J; bases not matched to a gene: 3. Germline-derived CDR1 and CDR2 are SEHNR and FQNEAQ (reference sequence). CDR3 sequence: CASSLGLAGAPYEQYF. The CDR3 nucleotides read TGTGCCAGCAGCTTAGGACTAGCGGGGGCCCCCTACGAGCAGTACTTC.

V and J are TRBV6-5 and TRBJ1-1, with 7 bases fitting TRBD1. This CDR3 is 14 amino acids long. J was trimmed by 1 base and V by 6 bases; bases with no gene match: 5. Germline values: CDR1 MNHEY, CDR2 SVGAGI. CDR3 in amino acids: CASSPGQSNTEAFF. The CDR3 DNA reads TGTGCCAGCAGCCCGGGACAGTCGAACACTGAAGCTTTCTTT.

This sequence joins TRBV9 and TRBJ2-7, with 11 bases matching TRBD1. The CDR3 runs to 14 residues. Looked up from germline, CDR1 is SGDLS and CDR2 is YYNGEE. V trimming: 4 bases; J trimming: 4 bases; junction bases outside the gene matches: 4. CDR3 amino acids: CASSRDRGMYEQYF. DNA for the CDR3: TGTGCCAGCAGCCGGGACAGGGGGATGTACGAGCAGTACTTC.

This rearrangement joins TRBV24-1 to TRBJ2-5, with TRBD1 matching over 9 bases. The CDR3 spans 15 residues. CDR1 and CDR2 from the germline V gene are KGHDR and SFDVKD. Trimming cost V 4 bases and J 5 bases; bases outside gene matches: 7. The CDR3 nucleotides read TGTGCCACCAGTGAAGGGACAGGGCTCCGGGAGACCCAGTACTTC. Amino acids: CATSEGTGLRETQYF.

The rearrangement joins TRBV18 to TRBJ2-7; TRBD2 matches at 8 bases. V shed 6 bases, J shed 4 bases, and the junction held 8 bases outside the gene matches. Germline V gene sequence: CDR1 KGHSH, CDR2 LQKENI. CDR3 size: 14 residues. This CDR3 is CASSPGLVQYEQYF. The CDR3 DNA is TGTGCCAGCTCTCCGGGACTAGTGCAATACGAGCAGTACTTC.

The rearrangement links TRBV3-1 (or the pseudogene TRBV3-2) to TRBJ1-1; no firm D call. CDR1 LGHDT and CDR2 YNNKEL come from the germline V gene (reference sequence). This CDR3 is built from 13 residues. The germline V and J ends were trimmed by 5 bases and 3 bases, with 10 bases remaining between them. CDR3 amino acids: CASSWQRDTEAFF. As DNA, the CDR3 is TGTGCCAGCAGCTGGCAGCGGGACACTGAAGCTTTCTTT.

The chain is built from TRBV5-1 and TRBJ2-5; D perhaps matches TRBD2 (5 bases). Germline V gene sequence: CDR1 SGHRS, CDR2 YFSETQ. CDR3 length: 14 residues. Trimming stripped 0 bases from V and 5 bases from J, with 11 bases between. This CDR3 reads CASSLGLSQETQYF. The CDR3 nucleotides are TGCGCCAGCAGCTTGGGACTATCCCAGGAGACCCAGTACTTC. The entire variable domain, with the rest obtained from reference TRBV5-1 and TRBJ2-5, is as follows: KAGVTQTPRYLIKTRGQQVTLSCSPISGHRSVSWYQQTPGQGLQFLFEYFSETQRNKGNFPGRFSGRQFSNSRSEMNVSTLELGDSALYLCASSLGLSQETQYFGPGTRLLVL.

The J gene is TRBJ1-3, the V gene TRBV7-2; tentative D call: TRBD1 (6 bases). CDR3 length equals 14 residues. V shed 7 bases and J shed 5 bases, with 15 bases lying between them. From germline, CDR1 is SGHTA and CDR2 FQGNSA. The CDR3: CASTADRRRNTIYF. In DNA form, the CDR3 reads TGTGCCAGCACCGCCGACAGGCGGAGAAACACCATATATTTT. Drawing the rest from reference TRBV7-2 and TRBJ1-3, the complete variable domain is GAGVSQSPSNKVTEKGKDVELRCDPISGHTALYWYRQSLGQGLEFLIYFQGNSAPDKSGLPSDRFSAERTGGSVSTLTIQRTQQEDSAVYLCASTADRRRNTIYFGEGSWLTVV.

The sample holds a few counts of this clone. J is TRBJ1-6 and V is TRBV2; D ambiguous. Trimming removed 10 bases at V and 6 bases at J, with 13 bases between. This CDR3 has 13 amino acids. Per germline, CDR1 SNHLY and CDR2 FYNNEI. The CDR3 sequence is CAIRDIGNSPLHF. CDR3 in DNA: TGTGCCATCCGTGACATCGGTAATTCACCCCTCCACTTT.

V is TRBV6-1 and J is TRBJ1-2; D ambiguous. V lost 2 bases, J lost 7 bases, and 8 bases lay in between. From germline, CDR1 is MNHNS and CDR2 SASEGT. This CDR3 contains 12 residues. The CDR3 region has the DNA TGTGCCAGCAGTGAACCTAAGAGTGGCTACACCTTC. As protein: CASSEPKSGYTF.

The rearrangement links TRBV7-9 to TRBJ2-7, with 8 positions matching TRBD1. Germline V CDR1 and CDR2: SEHNR, FQNEAQ (reference sequence). J lost 2 bases, V lost 5 bases, and 5 bases had no gene match. The CDR3 extends over 14 amino acids. The CDR3 region has the DNA TGTGCCAGCAGCCTGCGGACAGGGCCCTACGAGCAGTACTTC. As protein: CASSLRTGPYEQYF.

There are a few counts of this clone. This chain uses TRBV6-6 with TRBJ1-1; D is possibly TRBD1 (6 bases). V was pared by 0 bases and J by 3 bases, with 14 bases between. This CDR3 has 16 amino acids. Germline V gives CDR1 MNHNY, CDR2 SVGAGI (reference sequence). CDR3 bases: TGTGCCAGCAGTTACTCAAAGGTGGGGGCGGACACTGAAGCTTTCTTT. It yields the protein CASSYSKVGADTEAFF.

The chain is built from TRBV5-8 and TRBJ1-3; TRBD1 aligns across 7 bases. This CDR3 has 13 amino acids. The V and J ends lost 5 bases and 9 bases, in that order; junction bases with no gene match: 8. Germline CDR1 and CDR2: SGHTS and YDEGEE. CDR3 residues: CASSSDRMGTIYF. Written as DNA, the CDR3 is TGTGCCAGCAGTTCGGACAGGATGGGCACCATATATTTT.

The chain is built from TRBV7-2 and TRBJ1-3, with D possibly TRBD1 on 5 matching bases. Germline V gene data show CDR1 as SGHTA and CDR2 as FQGNSA. The V end was cut by 1 base, the J end by 0 bases, with 13 bases between. The CDR3 contains 17 residues. The CDR3 coding sequence is TGTGCCAGCAGCTTAGTCGATCTCGGGGGCTCTGGAAACACCATATATTTT. Amino acid sequence: CASSLVDLGGSGNTIYF.

The V gene is TRBV7-3, the J gene TRBJ2-1, with TRBD2 matching 7 bases. The CDR3 totals 16 residues. V shed 5 bases and J 4 bases; nucleotides not matched to a gene: 11. Germline values: CDR1 SGHTA, CDR2 FQGTGA. The DNA for the CDR3 is TGTGCCAGCAGCCCTTTGGAGCGGGGAAAATACAATGAGCAGTTCTTC. Amino acids: CASSPLERGKYNEQFF.

This clone was observed a few times. The gene calls are TRBV9 and TRBJ1-1, with 10 positions matching TRBD1. The ends lost 0 bases at V and 3 bases at J; junction bases unmatched: 2. The CDR3 contains 15 residues. Per the germline V gene, CDR1 is SGDLS and CDR2 is YYNGEE. The CDR3 region is CASSVGGQGDTEAFF. The CDR3, as DNA: TGTGCCAGCAGCGTAGGCGGACAGGGGGACACTGAAGCTTTCTTT.